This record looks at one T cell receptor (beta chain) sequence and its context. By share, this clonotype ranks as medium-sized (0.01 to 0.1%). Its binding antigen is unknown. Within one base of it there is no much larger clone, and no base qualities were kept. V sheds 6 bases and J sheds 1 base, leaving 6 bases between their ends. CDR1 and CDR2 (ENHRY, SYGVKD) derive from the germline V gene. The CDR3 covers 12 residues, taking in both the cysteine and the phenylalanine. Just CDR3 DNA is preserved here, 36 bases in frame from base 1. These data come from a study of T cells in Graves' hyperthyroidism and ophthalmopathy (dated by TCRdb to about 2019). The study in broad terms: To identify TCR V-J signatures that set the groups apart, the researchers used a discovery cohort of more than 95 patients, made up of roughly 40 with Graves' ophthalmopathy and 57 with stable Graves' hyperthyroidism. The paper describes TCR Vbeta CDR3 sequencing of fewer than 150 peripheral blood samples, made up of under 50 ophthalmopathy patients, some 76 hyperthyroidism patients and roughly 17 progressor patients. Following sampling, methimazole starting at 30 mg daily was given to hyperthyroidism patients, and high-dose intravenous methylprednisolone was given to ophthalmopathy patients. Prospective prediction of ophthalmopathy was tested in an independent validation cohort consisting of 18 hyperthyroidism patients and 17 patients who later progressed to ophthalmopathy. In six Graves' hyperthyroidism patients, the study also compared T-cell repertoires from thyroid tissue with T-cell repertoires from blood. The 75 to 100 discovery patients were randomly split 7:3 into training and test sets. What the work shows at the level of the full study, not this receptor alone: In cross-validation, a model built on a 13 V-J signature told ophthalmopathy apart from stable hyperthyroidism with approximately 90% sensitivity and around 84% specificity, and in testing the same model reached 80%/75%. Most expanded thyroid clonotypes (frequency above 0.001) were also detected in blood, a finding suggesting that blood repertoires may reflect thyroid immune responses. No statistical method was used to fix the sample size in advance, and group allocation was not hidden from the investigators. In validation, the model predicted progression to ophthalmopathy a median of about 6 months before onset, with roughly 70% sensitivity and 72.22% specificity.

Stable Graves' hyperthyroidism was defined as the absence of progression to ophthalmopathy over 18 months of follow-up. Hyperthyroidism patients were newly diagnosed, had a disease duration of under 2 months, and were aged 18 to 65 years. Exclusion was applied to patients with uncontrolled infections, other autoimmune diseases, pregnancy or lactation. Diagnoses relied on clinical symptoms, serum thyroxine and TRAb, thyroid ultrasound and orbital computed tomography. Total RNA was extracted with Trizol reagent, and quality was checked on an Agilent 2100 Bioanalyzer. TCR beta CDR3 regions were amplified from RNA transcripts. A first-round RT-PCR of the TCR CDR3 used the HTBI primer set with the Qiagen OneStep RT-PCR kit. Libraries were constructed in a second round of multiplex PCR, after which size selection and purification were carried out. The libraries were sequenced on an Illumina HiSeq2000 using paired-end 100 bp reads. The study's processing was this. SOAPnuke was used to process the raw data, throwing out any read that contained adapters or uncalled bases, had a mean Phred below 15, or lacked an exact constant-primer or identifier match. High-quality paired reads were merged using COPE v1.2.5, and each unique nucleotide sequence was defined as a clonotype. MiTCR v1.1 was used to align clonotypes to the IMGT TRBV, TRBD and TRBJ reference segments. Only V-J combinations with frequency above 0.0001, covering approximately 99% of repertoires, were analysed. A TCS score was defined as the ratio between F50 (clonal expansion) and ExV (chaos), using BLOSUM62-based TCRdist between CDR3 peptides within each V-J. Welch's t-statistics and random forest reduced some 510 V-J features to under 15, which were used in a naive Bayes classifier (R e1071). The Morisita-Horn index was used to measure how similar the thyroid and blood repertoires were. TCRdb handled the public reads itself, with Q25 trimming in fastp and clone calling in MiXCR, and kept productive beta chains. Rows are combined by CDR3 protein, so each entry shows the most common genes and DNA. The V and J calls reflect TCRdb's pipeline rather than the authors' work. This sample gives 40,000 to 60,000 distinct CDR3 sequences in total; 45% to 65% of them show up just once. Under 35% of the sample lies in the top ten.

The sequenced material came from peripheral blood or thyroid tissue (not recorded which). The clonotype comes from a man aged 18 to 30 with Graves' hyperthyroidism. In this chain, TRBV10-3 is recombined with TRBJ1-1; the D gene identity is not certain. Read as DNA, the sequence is TGTGCCATCAGCGGACCGAACACTGAAGCTTTCTTT. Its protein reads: CAISGPNTEAFF.